This T cell receptor (beta chain) is from a study of beta chain features in type 1 diabetes. Study results and caveats: Although PCR might favor shorter templates, it would do so equally in patients and controls. Possibly, sequencing cDNA over-represented cells that had high TCR expression levels.

The CDR3 is made up of 15 amino acids. Looked up from germline, CDR1 is SEHNR and CDR2 is FQNEAQ (reference sequence). Trimming shortened V by 1 base and J by 2 bases, and 12 bases separated the two germline ends. This clone appeared a few times. Its target is unknown. cDNA synthesis used the whole RNA isolate, giving expressed TCRB sequences. Only in-frame clones appear in the TCRdb table, and some are missing; sequencing was by immunoSEQ multiplex PCR. The data show about 360,000 clones, with roughly 12% seen just once and around 0.02% held by the top ten. The sequenced material came from naive CD4+ T cells from blood. The chain couples TRBV7-9 to TRBJ2-7, with D uncertain. The receptor comes from a man aged 18 to 29 in good health. The CDR3 here is CASSLEVRSAYEQYF. CDR3 nucleotide sequence: TGTGCCAGCAGCTTAGAGGTCCGGAGTGCCTACGAGCAGTACTTC.